The 22 T cell receptor beta chains below were found in one sample sequenced in a study of shared clonotypes between healthy human individuals. The protocol was immunoSEQ multiplex PCR, while the TCRdb copy is restricted to in-frame clones and leaves out a portion. The table shows approximately 95,000 clones, with about two thirds occurring only once. The sample consisted of memory CD8+ T cells sorted from blood. Stated subset: CD45RO+ cells pooled with CCR7-negative TemRA cells. The receptors here all came from a man aged 25-45 years in good health.

The V and J genes are TRBV4-1 and TRBJ1-3, with 7 positions matching TRBD1. J was trimmed by 9 bases and V by 1 base; bases with no gene match: 12. The CDR3 spans 16 residues. The V gene's germline CDR1 is MGHRA and CDR2 YSYEKL. CDR3 in DNA: TGCGCCAGCAGCCAAGCGGATAAGACAGGGATGGTCACCATATATTTT. Encoded protein: CASSQADKTGMVTIYF.

Concerning this clone itself: Other DNA variants within this sample encode the same CDR3. V is TRBV6-5 and J is TRBJ1-4, with D unresolved. V gave up 0 bases and J gave up 4 bases, with 6 bases separating them. The CDR3 consists of 14 residues. In germline, CDR1 is MNHEY, CDR2 SVGAGI. The CDR3 DNA reads TGTGCCAGCAGTTACTCGACCGGTAATGAAAAACTGTTTTTT. The encoded protein is CASSYSTGNEKLFF.

This clone has more than one count but fewer than ten. This chain links TRBV13 with TRBJ2-7, with 8 bases fitting TRBD2. V lost 0 bases and J lost 6; bases outside the gene matches: 10. CDR1 and CDR2 (germline): PRHDT, FYEKMQ (reference sequence). This CDR3 region has 16 residues. The CDR3 DNA sequence: TGTGCCAGCAGCTTAGGAGACAGGCTAGCGGGTGGCGAGCAGTACTTC. Its translation: CASSLGDRLAGGEQYF.

The V gene is TRBV4-1, the J gene TRBJ2-2, with 7 bases fitting TRBD2. The CDR3 runs 17 residues. V shed 2 bases and J 5 bases; nucleotides not matched to a gene: 11. Germline values: CDR1 MGHRA, CDR2 YSYEKL. CDR3 in DNA: TGCGCCAGCAGCCAATGGGACTACCCGATTCTTACCGGGGAGCTGTTTTTT. It encodes CASSQWDYPILTGELFF.

This clone occurred once. The chain employs TRBV7-9 and TRBJ2-7; TRBD2 matches at 8 bases. CDR3 length: 15 amino acids. Trimming removed 5 bases from V and 0 bases from J; junction bases left unmatched: 6. Germline CDR1 and CDR2: SEHNR and FQNEAQ (reference sequence). CDR3 region: CASSLFTSGSYEQYF. The CDR3 bases are TGTGCCAGCAGCCTATTTACTAGCGGCTCCTACGAGCAGTACTTC.

A note on this clone: The sample carries other DNA sequences with the same CDR3. The rearrangement links TRBV7-8 to TRBJ1-1, with D hard to call. The CDR3 runs to 13 residues. In germline, CDR1 is SGHVS, CDR2 FQNEAQ. Between the trimmed V and J ends, which lost 2 bases and 1 base, there was a span of 5 bases. CDR3 amino acids: CASSLLRNTEAFF. DNA for the CDR3: TGTGCCAGCAGCTTATTGCGGAACACTGAAGCTTTCTTT.

This clone was counted a few times. The rearrangement uses TRBV13 and TRBJ2-7; 7 bases agree with TRBD2. Trimming removed 0 bases from V and 5 bases from J; junction bases left unmatched: 7. CDR3 length: 15 amino acids. From germline, CDR1 is PRHDT and CDR2 FYEKMQ (reference sequence). CDR3 in amino acids: CASSLGASGPDEQYF. The CDR3 DNA sequence: TGTGCCAGCAGCTTAGGGGCTAGCGGTCCAGACGAGCAGTACTTC.

This clone was detected only a few times. The V and J genes are TRBV15 and TRBJ2-2; 10 nucleotides line up with TRBD1. The CDR3 totals 16 residues. V lost 4 bases to trimming and J lost 7 bases; unmatched junction nucleotides: 9. Germline CDR1 and CDR2: LNHNV and YYDKDF (reference sequence). The CDR3 region is CATSTMRQGAGGELFF. The DNA of the CDR3 is TGTGCCACCAGCACCATGAGACAGGGGGCGGGCGGGGAGCTGTTTTTT.

Worth noting for this clone: Other DNA sequences in the same sample also yield this CDR3. This chain connects TRBV5-1 to TRBJ2-3; D remains unclear. V was trimmed by 1 base and J by 6 bases, leaving 6 bases between them. The CDR3 contains 12 residues. The V gene's germline CDR1 is SGHRS and CDR2 YFSETQ. CDR3 amino acids: CASSLSSDTQYF. CDR3 sequence (DNA): TGCGCCAGCAGCTTGTCAAGCGATACGCAGTATTTT.

V and J are TRBV10-3 and TRBJ1-1, with TRBD1 matching 8 bases. The germline V gene encodes CDR1 ENHRY and CDR2 SYGVKD. The J segment lost 4 bases and the V segment lost 6 bases, leaving 13 bases of the junction unmatched. The CDR3 consists of 16 residues. Here the CDR3 DNA reads TGTGCCATCAGCTCCCCCGACAGGGGAGTGAGCACTGAAGCTTTCTTT. Its translation: CAISSPDRGVSTEAFF.

This sequence joins TRBV5-5 and TRBJ2-2; D unclear. V lost 5 bases to trimming and J lost 3 bases, with 26 bases between them. The CDR3 length is 19 residues. The germline V gene has CDR1 SGHKS and CDR2 YYEKEE (reference sequence). The CDR3 sequence is CASRPRDIGIILYTGELFF. The CDR3 DNA follows: TGTGCCAGCAGACCCCGAGACATTGGTATCATTCTGTACACCGGGGAGCTGTTTTTT.

This chain joins TRBV6-1 and TRBJ2-2, with D perhaps TRBD1 (5 bases). Germline assignment: CDR1 MNHNS and CDR2 SASEGT. The CDR3 has 15 residues. Trimming pared 3 bases from V and 0 bases from J, leaving 8 bases between. The CDR3 here is CASSDIQANTGELFF. DNA for the CDR3: TGTGCCAGCAGTGACATACAGGCGAACACCGGGGAGCTGTTTTTT.

The genes are TRBV29-1 and TRBJ1-2; possibly TRBD1 for D (5 bases). The V end lost 4 bases, the J end lost 4 bases, and 7 bases lay between the germline ends. The CDR3 is 11 residues long. Looked up from germline, CDR1 is SQVTM and CDR2 is ANQGSEA. CDR3 nucleotide sequence: TGCAGCGTTGGGGACTCCTATGGCTACACCTTC. Residues: CSVGDSYGYTF.

V is TRBV15 and J is TRBJ2-1; D ambiguous. The germline CDR1 and CDR2 sequences are LNHNV and YYDKDF (reference sequence). Trimming removed 0 bases from V and 9 bases from J, with 12 bases in between. There are 14 residues in the CDR3. In DNA, the CDR3 is TGTGCCACCAGCAGAGATCTTTCAGGTCCTGAGCAGTTCTTC. It codes for CATSRDLSGPEQFF.

The V call is TRBV7-6, the J call TRBJ1-3; D perhaps matches TRBD1 (5 bases). CDR1 SGHVS and CDR2 FNYEAQ come from the germline V gene. Trimming pared 5 bases from V and 0 bases from J, leaving 11 bases between. The CDR3 runs to 15 residues. The CDR3 DNA sequence: TGTGCCAGCAGCCAGGACACGAGCTCTGGAAACACCATATATTTT. It translates to CASSQDTSSGNTIYF.

The genes are TRBV5-1 and TRBJ2-2, with D possibly matching TRBD1 (6 bases). The germline gives CDR1 SGHRS, CDR2 YFSETQ. The germline V and J ends were trimmed by 3 bases and 7 bases, with 10 bases remaining between them. The CDR3 covers 13 residues. The CDR3 region is CASSYTGIGELFF. The CDR3 DNA reads TGCGCCAGCAGCTACACAGGGATCGGGGAGCTGTTTTTT.

This clone was observed a handful of times. The chain employs TRBV7-9 and TRBJ1-1, with TRBD1 matching over 8 bases. Per germline, CDR1 SEHNR and CDR2 FQNEAQ (reference sequence). J lost 4 bases, V lost 3 bases, and 4 bases had no gene match. This CDR3 comprises 14 residues. CDR3 coding DNA: TGTGCCAGCAGCTTTATTACAGGGGGCACTGAAGCTTTCTTT. Encoded protein: CASSFITGGTEAFF.

This clone has at least ten counts. The chain carries TRBV6-4 and TRBJ2-1; 10 bases align to TRBD2. The CDR3 is made up of 15 amino acids. Per the germline V gene, CDR1 is MRHNA and CDR2 is SNTAGT. V dropped 2 bases and J dropped 7; count of bases not matched to a gene: 5. DNA for the CDR3: TGTGCCAGCAGTGACGGACTAGCGGATGGGAATGAGCAGTTCTTC. Translating it yields CASSDGLADGNEQFF.

The rearrangement joins TRBV19 to TRBJ2-7; 7 positions match TRBD2. This CDR3 region has 15 residues. CDR1 is LNHDA and CDR2 is SQIVND in the germline V gene (reference sequence). With V trimmed by 6 bases and J by 3 bases, 11 bases remained unmatched. The CDR3 protein is CASRVLASGGYEQYF. The CDR3 DNA is TGTGCCAGTAGAGTTTTGGCTAGCGGAGGCTACGAGCAGTACTTC.

The chain has TRBV4-1 and TRBJ2-1; perhaps TRBD2 as D (6 bases). The germline V gene encodes CDR1 MGHRA and CDR2 YSYEKL. The CDR3 totals 17 residues. Trimming stripped 1 base from V and 5 bases from J, with 18 bases between. The CDR3 here is CASSQVFLTGADNEQFF. The CDR3 nucleotides read TGCGCCAGCAGCCAAGTTTTCTTAACGGGAGCGGACAATGAGCAGTTCTTC.

The chain joins TRBV30 to TRBJ2-3, with D possibly TRBD2 on 5 matching bases. Germline values: CDR1 GTSNPN, CDR2 SVGIG (reference sequence). Trimming pared 2 bases from V and 8 bases from J, leaving 17 bases between. The length of the CDR3 is 14 residues. The CDR3 coding sequence is TGTGCCTGGAGTTCGGCCGAAGATAGCGTTACGCAGTATTTT. It codes for CAWSSAEDSVTQYF.

The rearrangement joins TRBV7-2 to TRBJ1-5, with D perhaps matching TRBD1 (5 bases). The CDR3 runs to 16 residues. V was clipped by 2 bases and J by 4 bases, with 15 bases between them. Germline V gene sequence: CDR1 SGHTA, CDR2 FQGNSA. Here the CDR3 DNA reads TGTGCCAGCAGCTTACTGGGGCTTGGGGTTAATCAGCCCCAGCATTTT. Translated, it gives CASSLLGLGVNQPQHF.